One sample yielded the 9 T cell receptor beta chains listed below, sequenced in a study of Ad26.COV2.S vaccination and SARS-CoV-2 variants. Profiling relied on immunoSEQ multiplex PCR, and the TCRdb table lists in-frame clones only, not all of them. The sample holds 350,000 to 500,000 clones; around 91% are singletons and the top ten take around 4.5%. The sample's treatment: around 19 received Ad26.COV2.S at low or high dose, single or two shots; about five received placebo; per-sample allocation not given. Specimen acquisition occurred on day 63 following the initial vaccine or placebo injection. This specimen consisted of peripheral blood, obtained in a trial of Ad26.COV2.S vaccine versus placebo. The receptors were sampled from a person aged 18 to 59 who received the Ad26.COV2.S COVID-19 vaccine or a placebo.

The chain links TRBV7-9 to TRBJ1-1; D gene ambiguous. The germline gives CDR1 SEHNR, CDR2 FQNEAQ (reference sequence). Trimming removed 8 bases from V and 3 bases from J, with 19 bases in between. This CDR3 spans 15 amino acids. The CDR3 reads CASAPVQLNYTEAFF. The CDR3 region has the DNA TGTGCCAGCGCTCCAGTACAGTTAAATTACACTGAAGCTTTCTTT.

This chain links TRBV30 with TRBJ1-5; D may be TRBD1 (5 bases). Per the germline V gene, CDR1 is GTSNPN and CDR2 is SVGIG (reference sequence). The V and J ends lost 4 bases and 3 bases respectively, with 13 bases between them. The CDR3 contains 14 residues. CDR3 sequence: CAWTWDGFNQPQHF. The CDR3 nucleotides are TGTGCCTGGACCTGGGACGGCTTCAATCAGCCCCAGCATTTT. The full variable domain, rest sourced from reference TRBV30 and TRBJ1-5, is SQTIHQWPATLVQPVGSPLSLECTVEGTSNPNLYWYRQAAGRGLQLLFYSVGIGQISSEVPQNLSASRPQDRQFILSSKKLLLSDSGFYLCAWTWDGFNQPQHFGDGTRLSIL.

CDR3 loop: CAVRGPGELFF. The CDR3 bases are TGTGCTGTGCGGGGGCCCGGGGAGCTGTTTTTT. This rearrangement joins TRBV7-7 to TRBJ2-2, with D perhaps TRBD2 (7 bases). Germline CDR1 reads SSHAT; CDR2 reads FNYEAQ (reference sequence). The CDR3 runs to 11 residues. The whole variable domain, filled in from reference TRBV7-7 and TRBJ2-2, reads GAGVSQSPRYKVTKRGQDVTLRCDPISSHATLYWYQQALGQGPEFLTYFNYEAQPDKSGLPSDRFSAERPEGSISTLTIQRTEQRDSAMYRCAVRGPGELFFGEGSRLTVL.

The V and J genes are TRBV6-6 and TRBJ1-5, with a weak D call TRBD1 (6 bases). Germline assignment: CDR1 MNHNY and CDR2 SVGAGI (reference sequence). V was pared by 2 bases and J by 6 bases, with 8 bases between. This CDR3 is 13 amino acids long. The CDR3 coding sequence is TGTGCCAGCAGTTACACAGGGTTTCAGCCCCAGCATTTT. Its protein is CASSYTGFQPQHF.

The CDR3 here is CASSYEAEELTDTQYF. Here the CDR3 DNA reads TGTGCCAGCAGTTATGAAGCGGAGGAACTCACAGATACGCAGTATTTT. This chain joins TRBV6-2 or TRBV6-3 and TRBJ2-3; perhaps TRBD2 as D (5 bases). The ends were cut back, 3 bases at V and 2 bases at J, with 15 bases in the middle. CDR3 length: 16 amino acids. Germline CDR1 MNHEY, CDR2 SVGEGT.

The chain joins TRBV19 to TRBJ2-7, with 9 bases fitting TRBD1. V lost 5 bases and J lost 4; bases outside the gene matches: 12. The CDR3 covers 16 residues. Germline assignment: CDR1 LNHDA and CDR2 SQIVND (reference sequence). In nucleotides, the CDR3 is TGTGCCAGTAGTCCTACCCCCGGGACAGGGACTTACGAGCAGTACTTC. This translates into CASSPTPGTGTYEQYF. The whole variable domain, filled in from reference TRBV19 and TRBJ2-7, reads DGGITQSPKYLFRKEGQNVTLSCEQNLNHDAMYWYRQDPGQGLRLIYYSQIVNDFQKGDIAEGYSVSREKKESFPLTVTSAQKNPTAFYLCASSPTPGTGTYEQYFGPGTRLTVT.

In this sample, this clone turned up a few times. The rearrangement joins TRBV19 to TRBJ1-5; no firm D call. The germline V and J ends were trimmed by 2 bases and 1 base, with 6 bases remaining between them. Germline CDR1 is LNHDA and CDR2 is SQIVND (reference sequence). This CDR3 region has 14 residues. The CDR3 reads CASSIRQSNQPQHF. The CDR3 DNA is TGTGCCAGTAGTATAAGGCAGAGCAATCAGCCCCAGCATTTT.

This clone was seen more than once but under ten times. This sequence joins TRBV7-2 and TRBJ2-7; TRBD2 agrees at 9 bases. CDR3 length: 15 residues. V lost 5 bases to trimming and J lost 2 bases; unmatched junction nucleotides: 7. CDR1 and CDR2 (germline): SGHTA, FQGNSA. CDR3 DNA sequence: TGTGCCAGCAGCCGCTTCGGACTAGCGACCTACGAGCAGTACTTC. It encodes CASSRFGLATYEQYF. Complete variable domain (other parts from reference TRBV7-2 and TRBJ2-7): GAGVSQSPSNKVTEKGKDVELRCDPISGHTALYWYRQSLGQGLEFLIYFQGNSAPDKSGLPSDRFSAERTGGSVSTLTIQRTQQEDSAVYLCASSRFGLATYEQYFGPGTRLTVT.

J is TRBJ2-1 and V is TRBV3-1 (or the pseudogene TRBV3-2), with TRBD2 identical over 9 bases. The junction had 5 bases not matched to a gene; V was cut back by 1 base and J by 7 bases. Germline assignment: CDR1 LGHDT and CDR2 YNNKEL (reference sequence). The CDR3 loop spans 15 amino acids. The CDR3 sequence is CASSQAPAGGNEQFF. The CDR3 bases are TGTGCCAGCAGCCAAGCCCCAGCGGGAGGTAATGAGCAGTTCTTC.